This TCR beta chain was obtained from a study of blood T cells in healthy people across ages. A second roughly 6 to 12 cycle PCR used barcoded and J-beta primers. MiXCR was run by TCRdb on the 5' RACE reads, yielding one entry per CDR3 protein. This sample has 1.2 million to 1.5 million distinct CDR3 sequences, with roughly 64% found just once. Germline trimming cut 4 bases from V and 2 bases from J; bases unmatched to any gene: 8. Germline loops: CDR1 DFQATT, CDR2 SNEGSKA (reference sequence). This CDR3 is 15 amino acids long. This chain connects TRBV20-1 to TRBJ2-3; TRBD2 matches 8 bases. The sequence was obtained from a man between 18 and 29 years old in good health. The sequenced material came from blood. In DNA, the CDR3 is TGCAGTGCTAACCCGATAGCGGGACCCACAGATACGCAGTATTTT. Protein sequence: CSANPIAGPTDTQYF.